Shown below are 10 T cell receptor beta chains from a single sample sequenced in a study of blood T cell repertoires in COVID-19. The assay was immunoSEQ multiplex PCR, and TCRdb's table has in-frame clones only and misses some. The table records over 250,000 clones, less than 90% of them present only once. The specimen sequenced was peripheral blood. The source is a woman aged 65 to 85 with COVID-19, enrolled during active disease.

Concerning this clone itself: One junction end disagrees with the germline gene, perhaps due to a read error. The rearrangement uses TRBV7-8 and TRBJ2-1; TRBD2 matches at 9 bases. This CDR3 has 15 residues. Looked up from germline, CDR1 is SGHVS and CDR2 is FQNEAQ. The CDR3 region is CASSLAGAGYNEQFF. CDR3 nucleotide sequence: TGTGCCAGCAGTTTAGCGGGGGCCGGCTACAATGAGCAGTTCTTC.

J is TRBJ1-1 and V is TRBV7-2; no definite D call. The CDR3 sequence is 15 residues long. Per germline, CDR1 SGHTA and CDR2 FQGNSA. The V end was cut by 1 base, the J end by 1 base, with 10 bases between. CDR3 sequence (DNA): TGTGCCAGCAGCTTAGGATTACAGAGGAACACTGAAGCTTTCTTT. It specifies CASSLGLQRNTEAFF.

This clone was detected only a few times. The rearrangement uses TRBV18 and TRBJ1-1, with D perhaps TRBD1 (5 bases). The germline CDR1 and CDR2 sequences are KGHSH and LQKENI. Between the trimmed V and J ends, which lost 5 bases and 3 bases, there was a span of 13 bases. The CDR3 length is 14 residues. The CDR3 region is CASSSLGGHTEAFF. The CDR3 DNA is TGTGCCAGCTCATCGTTGGGGGGACACACTGAAGCTTTCTTT.

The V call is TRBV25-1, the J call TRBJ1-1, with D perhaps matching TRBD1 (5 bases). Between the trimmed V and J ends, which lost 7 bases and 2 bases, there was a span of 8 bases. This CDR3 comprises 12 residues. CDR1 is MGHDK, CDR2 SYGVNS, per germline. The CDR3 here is CASKGPNTEAFF. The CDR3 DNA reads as TGTGCCAGCAAGGGGCCCAACACTGAAGCTTTCTTT.

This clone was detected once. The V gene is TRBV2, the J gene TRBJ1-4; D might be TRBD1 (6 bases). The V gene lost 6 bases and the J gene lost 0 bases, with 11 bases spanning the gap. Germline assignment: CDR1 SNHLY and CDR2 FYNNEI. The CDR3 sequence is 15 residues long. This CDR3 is CASRNRESTNEKLFF. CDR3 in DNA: TGTGCCAGCAGAAACAGGGAGTCAACTAATGAAAAACTGTTTTTT.

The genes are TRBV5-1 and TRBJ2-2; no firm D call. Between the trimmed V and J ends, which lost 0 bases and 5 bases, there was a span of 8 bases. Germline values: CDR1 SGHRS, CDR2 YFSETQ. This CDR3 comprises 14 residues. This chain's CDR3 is CASSLDLQTGELFF. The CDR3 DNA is TGCGCCAGCAGCTTGGACCTCCAGACCGGGGAGCTGTTTTTT.

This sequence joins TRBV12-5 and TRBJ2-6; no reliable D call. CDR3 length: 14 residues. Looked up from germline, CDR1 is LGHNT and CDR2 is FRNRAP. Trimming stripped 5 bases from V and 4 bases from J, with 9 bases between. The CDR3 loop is CASGVGAGANVLTF. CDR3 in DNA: TGTGCTAGTGGTGTGGGCGCCGGGGCCAACGTCCTGACTTTC.

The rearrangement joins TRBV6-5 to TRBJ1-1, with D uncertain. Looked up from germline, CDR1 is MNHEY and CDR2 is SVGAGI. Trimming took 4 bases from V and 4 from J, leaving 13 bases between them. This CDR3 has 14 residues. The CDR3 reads CASSSGPAGTEAFF. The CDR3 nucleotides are TGTGCCAGCAGTTCTGGGCCAGCGGGCACTGAAGCTTTCTTT.

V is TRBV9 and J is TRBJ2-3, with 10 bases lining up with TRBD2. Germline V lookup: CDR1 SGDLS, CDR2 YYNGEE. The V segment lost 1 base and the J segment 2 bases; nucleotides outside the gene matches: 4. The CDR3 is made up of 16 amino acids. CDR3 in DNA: TGTGCCAGCAGCGTAACCGGGACTAGCGTCACAGATACGCAGTATTTT. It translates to CASSVTGTSVTDTQYF.

The CDR3 DNA reads TGTGCCAGCAGCGTAGAGGGGGATAACTATGGCTACACCTTC. This sequence encodes CASSVEGDNYGYTF. The gene calls are TRBV9 and TRBJ1-2, with D possibly TRBD1 on 6 matching bases. The V gene's germline CDR1 is SGDLS and CDR2 YYNGEE. V lost 0 bases and J lost 1, with 7 bases in between. This CDR3 is built from 14 residues.